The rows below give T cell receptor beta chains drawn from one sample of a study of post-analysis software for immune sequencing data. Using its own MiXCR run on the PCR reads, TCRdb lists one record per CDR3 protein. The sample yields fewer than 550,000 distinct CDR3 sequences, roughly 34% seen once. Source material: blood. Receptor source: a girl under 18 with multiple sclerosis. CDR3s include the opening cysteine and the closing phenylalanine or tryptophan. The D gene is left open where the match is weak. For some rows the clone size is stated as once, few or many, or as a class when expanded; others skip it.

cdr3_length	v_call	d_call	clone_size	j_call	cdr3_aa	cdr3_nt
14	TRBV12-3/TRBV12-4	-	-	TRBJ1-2	CASSLDRGGRGYTF	TGTGCCAGCAGTTTAGACCGGGGGGGGCGCGGCTACACCTTC
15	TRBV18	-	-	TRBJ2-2	CASSPGQSSTGELFF	TGTGCCAGCTCACCAGGCCAATCCTCCACCGGGGAGCTGTTTTTT
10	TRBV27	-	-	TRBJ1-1	CATGTGGAFF	TGTGCCACCGGGACCGGTGGAGCTTTCTTT
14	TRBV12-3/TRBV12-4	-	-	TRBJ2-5	CASSFGQGLETQYF	TGTGCCAGCAGTTTCGGCCAGGGATTGGAGACCCAGTACTTC
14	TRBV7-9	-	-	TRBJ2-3	CASSCLGRTDTQYF	TGTGCCAGCAGCTGTCTCGGACGCACAGATACGCAGTATTTT
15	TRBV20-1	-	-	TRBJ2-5	CSASQFGQLQETQYF	TGCAGTGCTAGTCAATTCGGACAGTTACAAGAGACCCAGTACTTC
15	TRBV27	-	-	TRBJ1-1	CASSLLPQLNTEAFF	TGTGCCAGCAGTTTGTTACCGCAGCTGAACACTGAAGCTTTCTTT
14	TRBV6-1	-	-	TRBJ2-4	CASRGTAAGNIQYF	TGTGCCAGCAGGGGGACGGCTGCGGGAAACATTCAGTACTTC
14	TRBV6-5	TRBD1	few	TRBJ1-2	CASRADRVNYGYTF	TGTGCCAGCAGGGCGGACAGGGTTAACTATGGCTACACCTTC
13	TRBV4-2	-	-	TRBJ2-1	CASGQDLRNEQFF	TGTGCCAGCGGCCAAGATCTCCGTAATGAGCAGTTCTTC